A single sample is the source of the 15 T cell receptor beta chains below, sequenced in a study of response to subunit inactivated influenza vaccine. TCRdb re-called the RT-PCR reads through MiXCR, storing one row per CDR3 protein. The sample includes over 800,000 distinct CDR3 sequences, approximately 21% of them seen just once. Sequencing was performed on PBMCs from blood, taken approximately 5 days after vaccination. Receptor source: a man aged 45 to 65 who received an inactivated influenza vaccine.

The chain uses TRBV7-9 and TRBJ1-4; D uncertain. Trimming cost V 3 bases and J 5 bases, with 4 bases left between them. This CDR3 is 12 amino acids long. The germline CDR1 and CDR2 sequences are SEHNR and FQNEAQ (reference sequence). The CDR3 DNA reads as TGTGCCAGCAGCTTCGGGAATGAAAAACTGTTTTTT. Protein product: CASSFGNEKLFF.

CDR3 DNA: TGTGCCAGCGGACGTGACAGGGTGTTCACAGATACGCAGTATTTT. Translating it yields CASGRDRVFTDTQYF. The chain uses TRBV7-9 and TRBJ2-3; 7 positions match TRBD1. Germline V gene data show CDR1 as SEHNR and CDR2 as FQNEAQ (reference sequence). Trimming removed 8 bases from V and 2 bases from J; junction bases left unmatched: 10. The CDR3 runs 15 residues.

This clonotype was recorded once. CDR3 in amino acids: CASSPPGGEPSQETQYF. The CDR3 coding sequence is TGTGCCAGCAGCCCACCCGGCGGGGAGCCCAGTCAAGAGACCCAGTACTTC. The chain joins TRBV28 to TRBJ2-5, with a tentative D call TRBD2 (6 bases). The length of the CDR3 is 17 residues. Germline V gene sequence: CDR1 MDHEN, CDR2 SYDVKM. V lost 6 bases and J 2 bases, leaving 22 bases between the germline ends.

The V gene is TRBV19, the J gene TRBJ2-7, with D tentatively TRBD2 (5 bases). V was clipped by 6 bases and J by 1 base, with 13 bases between them. This CDR3 comprises 14 residues. Germline CDR1 reads LNHDA; CDR2 reads SQIVND (reference sequence). CDR3 loop: CASSTGGLSYEQYF. In DNA form, the CDR3 reads TGTGCCAGTAGCACCGGTGGACTGTCCTACGAGCAGTACTTC.

The chain combines TRBV20-1 with TRBJ2-1; D not resolved. The CDR3 runs 16 residues. CDR1 DFQATT and CDR2 SNEGSKA come from the germline V gene (reference sequence). Trimming stripped 0 bases from V and 1 base from J, with 13 bases between. CDR3 DNA: TGCAGTGCTAGAGATAGGACGGGCCCTTCCTACAATGAGCAGTTCTTC. This sequence encodes CSARDRTGPSYNEQFF.

This clonotype has just one count. This chain uses TRBV6-1 with TRBJ2-2, with 11 bases matching TRBD2. V gave up 7 bases and J gave up 7 bases; unmatched junction bases: 8. The CDR3 runs 15 residues. Germline values: CDR1 MNHNS, CDR2 SASEGT. The CDR3, as DNA: TGTGCCAGCAAACCCGGACTAGCGGGTTACGGGGAGCTGTTTTTT. Encoded protein: CASKPGLAGYGELFF.

This clonotype has more than one count but fewer than ten. V is TRBV9 and J is TRBJ1-1, with no clear D. The V and J ends lost 0 bases and 1 base respectively, with 7 bases between them. The CDR3 contains 14 residues. Per germline, CDR1 SGDLS and CDR2 YYNGEE. The CDR3 reads CASSVVEGNTEAFF. The CDR3 nucleotides read TGTGCCAGCAGCGTAGTAGAGGGGAACACTGAAGCTTTCTTT. The variable domain in full, with the rest retrieved from reference TRBV9 and TRBJ1-1, is DSGVTQTPKHLITATGQRVTLRCSPRSGDLSVYWYQQSLDQGLQFLIQYYNGEERAKGNILERFSAQQFPDLHSELNLSSLELGDSALYFCASSVVEGNTEAFFGQGTRLTVV.

V gene TRBV29-1 combines with J gene TRBJ2-5; tentative D call: TRBD2 (6 bases). Germline assignment: CDR1 SQVTM and CDR2 ANQGSEA. This CDR3 comprises 13 residues. The CDR3 reads CRDPGDGLETQYF. CDR3 sequence (DNA): TGCAGAGACCCGGGGGACGGGTTGGAGACCCAGTACTTC.

This clonotype was detected a few times. The chain links TRBV12-3 or TRBV12-4 to TRBJ1-4; no definite D call. Trimming cost V 4 bases and J 5 bases, with 17 bases left between them. The CDR3 has 16 residues. The CDR3 here is CASSSSLRTENEKLFF. CDR3 in DNA: TGTGCCAGCAGTTCGTCGTTAAGGACCGAGAATGAAAAACTGTTTTTT.

The chain carries TRBV28 and TRBJ2-7; possibly TRBD1 for D (6 bases). CDR1 MDHEN and CDR2 SYDVKM come from the germline V gene. Between the trimmed V and J ends, which lost 2 bases and 6 bases, there was a span of 17 bases. The CDR3 is made up of 15 amino acids. CDR3 sequence reads: CASSLGRQGLIEQYF. In nucleotides, the CDR3 is TGTGCCAGCAGTTTAGGTCGGCAGGGGCTGATCGAGCAGTACTTC.

The V and J genes are TRBV10-3 and TRBJ2-2; 10 bases are a match to TRBD1. CDR3 length: 13 residues. V trimming: 11 bases; J trimming: 5 bases; junction bases outside the gene matches: 5. Germline V lookup: CDR1 ENHRY, CDR2 SYGVKD. CDR3 amino acids: CASWTGGTGELFF. CDR3 bases: TGTGCCTCGTGGACAGGGGGAACCGGGGAGCTGTTTTTT.

This clonotype was picked up many times. The gene calls are TRBV7-2 and TRBJ2-5; D uncertain. Germline values: CDR1 SGHTA, CDR2 FQGNSA. V was clipped by 1 base and J by 4 bases, with 7 bases between them. The CDR3 is 13 amino acids. The CDR3, as DNA: TGTGCCAGCAGCTTAGTAGGTCTAGAGACCCAGTACTTC. The encoded protein is CASSLVGLETQYF.

This clonotype was counted at least ten times. The chain employs TRBV24-1 and TRBJ2-1; TRBD2 matches at 13 bases. The junction had 4 bases not matched to a gene; V was cut back by 3 bases and J by 6 bases. Germline V gene sequence: CDR1 KGHDR, CDR2 SFDVKD. The CDR3 totals 16 residues. This CDR3 reads CATSDTGTSGINEQFF. The CDR3 DNA follows: TGTGCCACCAGTGATACCGGGACTAGCGGGATCAATGAGCAGTTCTTC.

This clonotype was counted only a few times. This chain links TRBV5-1 with TRBJ1-1, with 9 bases matching TRBD1. This CDR3 is built from 14 residues. Per germline, CDR1 SGHRS and CDR2 YFSETQ. J gave up 8 bases and V 3 bases, and 8 bases lay outside the gene matches. DNA for the CDR3: TGCGCCAGCAGCTCGCTAGGACAGGGGAACGAAGCTTTCTTT. It codes for CASSSLGQGNEAFF.

V usage is TRBV10-3 and J usage is TRBJ1-3, with D unclear. CDR1 is ENHRY and CDR2 is SYGVKD in the germline V gene. This CDR3 has 11 residues. V was trimmed by 10 bases and J by 4 bases, leaving 8 bases between them. The CDR3 is CATSRGNTIYF. CDR3 DNA: TGTGCCACCTCCAGGGGAAACACCATATATTTT.